The rows below give T cell receptor beta chains drawn from one sample of a study of memory CD4+ T cells and cytomegalovirus serostatus. TCRdb keeps only in-frame clones here, not all; method: immunoSEQ multiplex PCR. The sample carries about 59,000 clones, about 81% recorded once. Sequenced input: memory CD4+ T cells from blood. These receptors were collected from an adult in good health and CMV-seronegative. Both conserved end residues are part of each CDR3. Each record gives: J gene, V gene, D gene, clone size, CDR3 length, CDR3 protein, CDR3 DNA. A D gene is named only where the DNA matches it firmly. Clone sizes are given selectively: once, few, many, or a class where the clone is expanded.

j_gene: TRBJ2-7
v_gene: TRBV5-1
d_gene: TRBD2
abundance: NA
len: 15
CDR3aa: CASSLESLAGYEQYF
CDR3nt: TGCGCCAGCAGCTTGGAGTCGCTAGCGGGTTACGAGCAGTACTTC

j_gene: TRBJ1-1
v_gene: TRBV28
d_gene: TRBD1
abundance: NA
len: 16
CDR3aa: CASSSSGQTTNTEAFF
CDR3nt: TGTGCCAGCAGTTCCTCGGGACAGACGACTAACACTGAAGCTTTCTTT

j_gene: TRBJ2-7
v_gene: TRBV7-2
d_gene: NA
abundance: NA
len: 15
CDR3aa: CASSLAPQGAYEQYF
CDR3nt: TGTGCCAGCAGCTTAGCGCCCCAGGGAGCCTACGAGCAGTACTTC

j_gene: TRBJ2-1
v_gene: TRBV5-4
d_gene: TRBD2
abundance: NA
len: 15
CDR3aa: CASSPVGLAGAKQFF
CDR3nt: TGTGCCAGCAGCCCGGTGGGGCTAGCGGGGGCAAAGCAGTTCTTC

j_gene: TRBJ2-7
v_gene: TRBV18
d_gene: TRBD2
abundance: NA
len: 14
CDR3aa: CASSTGLAGVEQYF
CDR3nt: TGTGCCAGCTCAACGGGACTAGCGGGAGTCGAGCAGTACTTC

j_gene: TRBJ2-7
v_gene: TRBV4-2
d_gene: TRBD2
abundance: NA
len: 15
CDR3aa: CASSQDPSGTYEQYF
CDR3nt: TGTGCCAGCAGCCAAGATCCTAGCGGAACCTACGAGCAGTACTTC

j_gene: TRBJ1-1
v_gene: TRBV2
d_gene: NA
abundance: NA
len: 14
CDR3aa: CASRKEGVGTEAFF
CDR3nt: TGTGCCAGCAGGAAGGAGGGGGTAGGCACTGAAGCTTTCTTT

j_gene: TRBJ1-5
v_gene: TRBV7-8
d_gene: TRBD1
abundance: NA
len: 16
CDR3aa: CASSFKTGDGNQPQHF
CDR3nt: TGTGCCAGCAGCTTCAAAACAGGGGATGGCAATCAGCCCCAGCATTTT

j_gene: TRBJ2-6
v_gene: TRBV4-1
d_gene: TRBD2
abundance: NA
len: 16
CDR3aa: CASSQGGSAGANVLTF
CDR3nt: TGCGCCAGCAGCCAGGGAGGGAGCGCTGGGGCCAACGTCCTGACTTTC

j_gene: TRBJ2-5
v_gene: TRBV28
d_gene: NA
abundance: once
len: 14
CDR3aa: CASSFGGGGETQYF
CDR3nt: TGTGCCAGCAGTTTCGGGGGAGGGGGAGAGACCCAGTACTTC

j_gene: TRBJ2-7
v_gene: TRBV4-3
d_gene: TRBD1
abundance: NA
len: 18
CDR3aa: CASSQDGTGAEGYYEQYF
CDR3nt: TGCGCCAGCAGCCAAGACGGGACAGGGGCAGAGGGCTACTACGAGCAGTACTTC

j_gene: TRBJ2-5
v_gene: TRBV10-1
d_gene: NA
abundance: NA
len: 17
CDR3aa: CASRGHRGSPQQETQYF
CDR3nt: TGCGCCAGCCGGGGCCACCGAGGGTCCCCACAACAAGAGACCCAGTACTTC

j_gene: TRBJ1-2
v_gene: TRBV18
d_gene: NA
abundance: NA
len: 13
CDR3aa: CASSPGREGGYTF
CDR3nt: TGTGCCAGCTCACCTGGAAGGGAGGGTGGCTACACCTTC

j_gene: TRBJ2-1
v_gene: TRBV28
d_gene: NA
abundance: NA
len: 17
CDR3aa: CASRLSQGGRVNNEQFF
CDR3nt: TGTGCCAGCAGGTTATCCCAAGGGGGTAGGGTCAACAATGAGCAGTTCTTC

j_gene: TRBJ1-1
v_gene: TRBV7-2
d_gene: NA
abundance: NA
len: 15
CDR3aa: CASSLGASVNTEAFF
CDR3nt: TGTGCCAGCAGCCTGGGGGCGTCGGTGAACACTGAAGCTTTCTTT

j_gene: TRBJ1-5
v_gene: TRBV29-1
d_gene: NA
abundance: NA
len: 13
CDR3aa: CSVEGVRGQPQHF
CDR3nt: TGCAGCGTTGAAGGGGTCAGGGGTCAGCCCCAGCATTTT

j_gene: TRBJ1-2
v_gene: TRBV6-1
d_gene: NA
abundance: NA
len: 11
CDR3aa: CASNEAYGYTF
CDR3nt: TGTGCCAGCAATGAGGCCTATGGCTACACCTTC

j_gene: TRBJ2-5
v_gene: TRBV19
d_gene: NA
abundance: NA
len: 14
CDR3aa: CASSSWGTEETQYF
CDR3nt: TGTGCCAGTAGTAGTTGGGGTACAGAAGAGACCCAGTACTTC

j_gene: TRBJ2-5
v_gene: TRBV15
d_gene: NA
abundance: NA
len: 15
CDR3aa: CATSPNGRNQETQYF
CDR3nt: TGTGCCACCAGCCCTAATGGCAGGAACCAAGAGACCCAGTACTTC

j_gene: TRBJ1-5
v_gene: TRBV4-1
d_gene: NA
abundance: NA
len: 17
CDR3aa: CASSQDRGPRVNQPQHF
CDR3nt: TGCGCCAGCAGCCAAGATAGGGGACCCCGGGTTAATCAGCCCCAGCATTTT

j_gene: TRBJ2-5
v_gene: TRBV7-9
d_gene: NA
abundance: few
len: 11
CDR3aa: CASGRGETQYF
CDR3nt: TGTGCCAGCGGGAGGGGGGAGACCCAGTACTTC

j_gene: TRBJ2-7
v_gene: TRBV7-2
d_gene: TRBD1
abundance: NA
len: 15
CDR3aa: CASSDRTGGAYEQYF
CDR3nt: TGTGCCAGCAGCGACAGGACAGGGGGCGCGTACGAGCAGTACTTC

j_gene: TRBJ2-7
v_gene: TRBV7-2
d_gene: NA
abundance: NA
len: 13
CDR3aa: CASSSPAVYEQYF
CDR3nt: TGTGCCAGCAGCTCCCCAGCCGTCTACGAGCAGTACTTC

j_gene: TRBJ1-1
v_gene: TRBV29-1
d_gene: TRBD1
abundance: NA
len: 16
CDR3aa: CSVEVLGQGGPTEAFF
CDR3nt: TGCAGCGTTGAGGTATTGGGGCAGGGGGGGCCCACTGAAGCTTTCTTT

j_gene: TRBJ2-1
v_gene: TRBV12-5
d_gene: NA
abundance: NA
len: 13
CDR3aa: CASGLNTYNEQFF
CDR3nt: TGTGCTAGTGGTTTGAACACCTACAATGAGCAGTTCTTC

j_gene: TRBJ2-1
v_gene: TRBV2
d_gene: NA
abundance: NA
len: 16
CDR3aa: CASSVGGGRSYNEQFF
CDR3nt: TGTGCCAGCAGTGTGGGCGGCGGTCGCTCCTACAATGAGCAGTTCTTC

j_gene: TRBJ1-2
v_gene: TRBV29-1
d_gene: TRBD1
abundance: NA
len: 15
CDR3aa: CSVAAGTGDYYGYTF
CDR3nt: TGCAGCGTCGCGGCCGGGACAGGGGATTACTATGGCTACACCTTC

j_gene: TRBJ1-5
v_gene: TRBV7-3
d_gene: NA
abundance: NA
len: 13
CDR3aa: CASSASSNQPQHF
CDR3nt: TGTGCCAGCAGCGCTAGTAGCAATCAGCCCCAGCATTTT

j_gene: TRBJ1-1
v_gene: TRBV27
d_gene: NA
abundance: NA
len: 14
CDR3aa: CASSLLNRRAEAFF
CDR3nt: TGTGCCAGCAGTTTATTGAACAGGCGGGCTGAAGCTTTCTTT

j_gene: TRBJ1-6
v_gene: TRBV5-1
d_gene: NA
abundance: NA
len: 15
CDR3aa: CASSRTGPGGSPLHF
CDR3nt: TGCGCCAGCAGCCGAACAGGGCCCGGCGGTTCACCCCTCCACTTT

j_gene: TRBJ2-5
v_gene: TRBV15
d_gene: NA
abundance: NA
len: 14
CDR3aa: CATSRERRQETQYF
CDR3nt: TGTGCCACCAGCAGAGAAAGGCGGCAAGAGACCCAGTACTTC

j_gene: TRBJ2-7
v_gene: TRBV5-1
d_gene: NA
abundance: once
len: 16
CDR3aa: CASSLATGTGSYEQYF
CDR3nt: TGCGCCAGCAGCTTGGCCACAGGGACGGGCTCCTACGAGCAGTACTTC

j_gene: TRBJ2-7
v_gene: TRBV5-8
d_gene: NA
abundance: few
len: 15
CDR3aa: CASSSYWTAAYEQYF
CDR3nt: TGTGCCAGCAGTTCCTATTGGACTGCCGCCTACGAGCAGTACTTC

j_gene: TRBJ1-1
v_gene: TRBV6-6
d_gene: TRBD1
abundance: few
len: 15
CDR3aa: CASSRGQGVNTEAFF
CDR3nt: TGTGCCAGCAGCCGCGGACAGGGGGTGAACACTGAAGCTTTCTTT

j_gene: TRBJ1-1
v_gene: TRBV18
d_gene: NA
abundance: NA
len: 14
CDR3aa: CASRQRSAGTEAFF
CDR3nt: TGTGCCAGCCGTCAGCGGTCTGCGGGCACTGAAGCTTTCTTT

j_gene: TRBJ2-4
v_gene: TRBV11-3
d_gene: NA
abundance: few
len: 16
CDR3aa: CASSTKEGSAKNIQYF
CDR3nt: TGTGCCAGCAGCACGAAAGAGGGGTCGGCCAAAAACATTCAGTACTTC

j_gene: TRBJ2-2
v_gene: TRBV7-3
d_gene: TRBD2
abundance: NA
len: 16
CDR3aa: CASSVTSGIGNGELFF
CDR3nt: TGTGCCAGCAGCGTGACTAGCGGGATAGGGAACGGGGAGCTGTTTTTT

j_gene: TRBJ1-5
v_gene: TRBV2
d_gene: NA
abundance: few
len: 13
CDR3aa: CASKGSRNQPQHF
CDR3nt: TGTGCCAGCAAGGGATCACGCAATCAGCCCCAGCATTTT

j_gene: TRBJ2-3
v_gene: TRBV10-2
d_gene: TRBD2
abundance: NA
len: 15
CDR3aa: CASSPGGGRRDTQYF
CDR3nt: TGCGCCAGCAGTCCGGGGGGGGGCAGGAGAGATACGCAGTATTTT

j_gene: TRBJ1-1
v_gene: TRBV18
d_gene: TRBD1
abundance: NA
len: 13
CDR3aa: CASSRDREGEAFF
CDR3nt: TGTGCCAGCTCCCGCGACAGGGAAGGCGAAGCTTTCTTT

j_gene: TRBJ1-1
v_gene: TRBV11-3
d_gene: TRBD1
abundance: NA
len: 13
CDR3aa: CASRNLDRHEAFF
CDR3nt: TGTGCCAGCAGAAACCTGGACAGGCATGAAGCTTTCTTT

j_gene: TRBJ1-1
v_gene: TRBV18
d_gene: NA
abundance: NA
len: 13
CDR3aa: CASRQDLNTEAFF
CDR3nt: TGTGCCAGCCGACAGGACTTAAACACTGAAGCTTTCTTT

j_gene: TRBJ2-7
v_gene: TRBV2
d_gene: NA
abundance: NA
len: 15
CDR3aa: CASSAPRLVSYEQYF
CDR3nt: TGTGCCAGCAGTGCCCCGCGACTAGTGTCCTACGAGCAGTACTTC

j_gene: TRBJ1-1
v_gene: TRBV19
d_gene: NA
abundance: NA
len: 13
CDR3aa: CASSTQMNTEAFF
CDR3nt: TGTGCCAGTAGTACCCAGATGAACACTGAAGCTTTCTTT

j_gene: TRBJ1-2
v_gene: TRBV19
d_gene: TRBD1
abundance: NA
len: 15
CDR3aa: CASNGQGGQSYGYTF
CDR3nt: TGTGCCAGCAACGGACAGGGGGGACAAAGCTATGGCTACACCTTC

j_gene: TRBJ2-7
v_gene: TRBV6-1
d_gene: NA
abundance: NA
len: 11
CDR3aa: CASRSNYEQYF
CDR3nt: TGTGCCAGCAGGTCAAACTACGAGCAGTACTTC

j_gene: TRBJ1-4
v_gene: TRBV7-9
d_gene: NA
abundance: NA
len: 14
CDR3aa: CASSPVGGGEKLFF
CDR3nt: TGTGCCAGCAGCCCTGTTGGGGGGGGTGAAAAACTGTTTTTT